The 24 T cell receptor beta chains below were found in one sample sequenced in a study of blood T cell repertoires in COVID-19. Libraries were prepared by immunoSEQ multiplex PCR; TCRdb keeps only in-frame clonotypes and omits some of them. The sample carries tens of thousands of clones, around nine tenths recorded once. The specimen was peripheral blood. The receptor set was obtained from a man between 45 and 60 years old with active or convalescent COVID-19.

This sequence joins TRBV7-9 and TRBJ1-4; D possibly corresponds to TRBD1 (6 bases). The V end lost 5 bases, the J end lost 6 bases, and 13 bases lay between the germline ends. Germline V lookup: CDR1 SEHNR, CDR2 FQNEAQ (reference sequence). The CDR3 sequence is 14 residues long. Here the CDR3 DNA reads TGTGCCAGCAGCACCGGACAGCTTTATGAAAAACTGTTTTTT. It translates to CASSTGQLYEKLFF.

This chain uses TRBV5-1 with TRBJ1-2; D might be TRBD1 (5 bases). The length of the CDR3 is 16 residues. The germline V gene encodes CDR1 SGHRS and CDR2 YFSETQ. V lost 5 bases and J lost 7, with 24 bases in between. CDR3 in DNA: TGCGCCAGCAGTCAAACGTCAGGGTCGGTCAGTCTTGGCTACACCTTC. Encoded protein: CASSQTSGSVSLGYTF.

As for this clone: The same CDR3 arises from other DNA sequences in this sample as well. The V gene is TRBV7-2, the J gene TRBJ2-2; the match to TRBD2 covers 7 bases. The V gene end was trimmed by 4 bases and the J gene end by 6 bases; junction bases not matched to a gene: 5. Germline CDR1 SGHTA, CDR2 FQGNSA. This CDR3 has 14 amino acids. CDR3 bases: TGTGCCAGCAGCTCCCGCGGGGGTGCCGGGGAGCTGTTTTTT. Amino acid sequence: CASSSRGGAGELFF. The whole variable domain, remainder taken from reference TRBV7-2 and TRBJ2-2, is GAGVSQSPSNKVTEKGKDVELRCDPISGHTALYWYRQSLGQGLEFLIYFQGNSAPDKSGLPSDRFSAERTGGSVSTLTIQRTQQEDSAVYLCASSSRGGAGELFFGEGSRLTVL.

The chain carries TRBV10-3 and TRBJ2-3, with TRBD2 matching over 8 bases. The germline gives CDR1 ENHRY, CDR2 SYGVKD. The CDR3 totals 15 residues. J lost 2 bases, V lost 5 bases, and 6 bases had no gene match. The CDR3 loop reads CAISLAGSNTDTQYF. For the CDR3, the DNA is TGTGCCATCAGTTTAGCGGGGTCTAACACAGATACGCAGTATTTT.

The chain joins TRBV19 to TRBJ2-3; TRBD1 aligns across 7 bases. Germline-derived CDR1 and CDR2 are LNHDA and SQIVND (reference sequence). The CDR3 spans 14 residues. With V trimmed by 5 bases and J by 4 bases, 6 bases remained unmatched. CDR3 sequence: CASSLGGGADTQYF. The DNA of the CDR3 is TGTGCCAGTAGTTTAGGGGGCGGCGCAGATACGCAGTATTTT.

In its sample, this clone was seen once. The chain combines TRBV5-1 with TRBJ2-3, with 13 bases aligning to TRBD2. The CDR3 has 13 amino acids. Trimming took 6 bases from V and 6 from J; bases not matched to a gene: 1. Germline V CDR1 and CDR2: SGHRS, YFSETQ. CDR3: CASTGLAGDTQYF. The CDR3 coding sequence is TGCGCCAGCACGGGACTAGCGGGGGATACGCAGTATTTT.

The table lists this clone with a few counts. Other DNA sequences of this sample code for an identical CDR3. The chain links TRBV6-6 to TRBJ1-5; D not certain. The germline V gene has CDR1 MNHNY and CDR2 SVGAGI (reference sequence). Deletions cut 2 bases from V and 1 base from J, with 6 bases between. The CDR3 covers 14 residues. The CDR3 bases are TGTGCCAGCAGTTACGGGGAGAGCAATCAGCCCCAGCATTTT. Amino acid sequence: CASSYGESNQPQHF.

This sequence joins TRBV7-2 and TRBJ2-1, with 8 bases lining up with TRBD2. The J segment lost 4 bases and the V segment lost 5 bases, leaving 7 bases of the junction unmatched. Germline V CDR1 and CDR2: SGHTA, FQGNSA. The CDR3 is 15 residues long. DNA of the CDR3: TGTGCCAGCAGCGTCCAGCGGGGGCCTTACAATGAGCAGTTCTTC. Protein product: CASSVQRGPYNEQFF.

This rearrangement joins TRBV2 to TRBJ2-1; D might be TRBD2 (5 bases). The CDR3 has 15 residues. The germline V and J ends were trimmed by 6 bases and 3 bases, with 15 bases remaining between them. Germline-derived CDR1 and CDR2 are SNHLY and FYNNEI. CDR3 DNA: TGTGCCAGCAGAGGGCGGCTAGCCCGCTACAATGAGCAGTTCTTC. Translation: CASRGRLARYNEQFF.

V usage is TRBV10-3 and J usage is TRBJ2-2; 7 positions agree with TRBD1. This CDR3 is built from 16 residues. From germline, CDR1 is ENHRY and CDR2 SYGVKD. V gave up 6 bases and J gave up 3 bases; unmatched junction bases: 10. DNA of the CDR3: TGTGCCATCAGGAAGGGGGCGGACCGCGACACCGGGGAGCTGTTTTTT. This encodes CAIRKGADRDTGELFF.

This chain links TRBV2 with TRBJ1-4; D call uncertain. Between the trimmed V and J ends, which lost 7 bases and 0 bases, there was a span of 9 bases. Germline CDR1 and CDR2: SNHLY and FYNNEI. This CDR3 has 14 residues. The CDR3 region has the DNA TGTGCCAGCACGAAAAGCGCAACTAATGAAAAACTGTTTTTT. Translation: CASTKSATNEKLFF. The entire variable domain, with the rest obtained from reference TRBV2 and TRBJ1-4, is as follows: EPEVTQTPSHQVTQMGQEVILRCVPISNHLYFYWYRQILGQKVEFLVSFYNNEISEKSEIFDDQFSVERPDGSNFTLKIRSTKLEDSAMYFCASTKSATNEKLFFGSGTQLSVL.

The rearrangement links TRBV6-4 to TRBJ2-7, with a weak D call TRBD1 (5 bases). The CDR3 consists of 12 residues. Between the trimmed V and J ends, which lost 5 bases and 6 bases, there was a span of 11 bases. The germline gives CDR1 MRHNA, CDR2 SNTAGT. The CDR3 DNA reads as TGTGCCAGCAGTTATAGGGGATCCGAGCAGTACTTC. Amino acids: CASSYRGSEQYF.

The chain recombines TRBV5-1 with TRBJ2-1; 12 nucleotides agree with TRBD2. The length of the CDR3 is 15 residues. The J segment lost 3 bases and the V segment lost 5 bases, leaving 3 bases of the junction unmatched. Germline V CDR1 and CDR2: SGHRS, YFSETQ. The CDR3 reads CASRAGLAGYNEQFF. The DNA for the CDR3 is TGCGCCAGCAGAGCGGGACTAGCGGGCTACAATGAGCAGTTCTTC.

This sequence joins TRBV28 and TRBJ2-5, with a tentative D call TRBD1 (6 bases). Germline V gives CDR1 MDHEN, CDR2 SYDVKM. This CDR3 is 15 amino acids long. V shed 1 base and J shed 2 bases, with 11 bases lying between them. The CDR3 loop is CASSLFTQGQETQYF. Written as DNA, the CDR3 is TGTGCCAGCAGTTTATTCACGCAGGGGCAAGAGACCCAGTACTTC.

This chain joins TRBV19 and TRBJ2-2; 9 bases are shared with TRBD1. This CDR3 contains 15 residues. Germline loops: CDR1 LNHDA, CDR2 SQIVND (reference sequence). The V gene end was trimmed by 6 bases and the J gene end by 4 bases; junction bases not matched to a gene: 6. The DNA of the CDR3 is TGTGCCAGTAGGAGGGACAGGGTAACCACCGGGGAGCTGTTTTTT. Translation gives CASRRDRVTTGELFF.

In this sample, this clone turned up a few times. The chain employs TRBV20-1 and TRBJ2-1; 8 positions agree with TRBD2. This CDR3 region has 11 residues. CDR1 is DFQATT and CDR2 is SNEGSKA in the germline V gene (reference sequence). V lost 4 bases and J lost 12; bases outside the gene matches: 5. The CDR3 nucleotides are TGCAGTGCTATGCGGGGGGCCCTGCAGTTCTTC. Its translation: CSAMRGALQFF.

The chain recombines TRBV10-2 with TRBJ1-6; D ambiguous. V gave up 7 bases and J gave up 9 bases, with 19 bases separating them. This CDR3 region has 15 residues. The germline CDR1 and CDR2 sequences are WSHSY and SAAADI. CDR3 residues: CASTLGEVIGSPLHF. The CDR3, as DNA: TGCGCCAGCACCCTAGGTGAAGTTATCGGTTCACCCCTCCACTTT.

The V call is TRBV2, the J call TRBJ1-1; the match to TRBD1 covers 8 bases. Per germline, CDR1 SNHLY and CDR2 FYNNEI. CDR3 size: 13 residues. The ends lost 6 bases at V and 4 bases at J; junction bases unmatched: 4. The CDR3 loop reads CASRIDRGTEAFF. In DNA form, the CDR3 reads TGTGCCAGCAGGATTGACAGGGGCACTGAAGCTTTCTTT.

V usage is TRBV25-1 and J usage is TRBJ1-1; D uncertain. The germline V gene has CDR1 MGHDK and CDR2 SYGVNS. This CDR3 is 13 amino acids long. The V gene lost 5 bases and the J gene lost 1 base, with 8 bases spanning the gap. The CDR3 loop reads CASSRNGNTEAFF. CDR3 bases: TGTGCCAGCAGTCGAAACGGGAACACTGAAGCTTTCTTT.

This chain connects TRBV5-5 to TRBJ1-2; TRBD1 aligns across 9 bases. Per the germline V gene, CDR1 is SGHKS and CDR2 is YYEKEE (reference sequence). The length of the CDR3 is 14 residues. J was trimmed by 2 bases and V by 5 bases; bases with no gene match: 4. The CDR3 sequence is CASRLGQGNYGYTF. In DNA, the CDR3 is TGTGCCAGCAGACTTGGACAGGGGAACTATGGCTACACCTTC.

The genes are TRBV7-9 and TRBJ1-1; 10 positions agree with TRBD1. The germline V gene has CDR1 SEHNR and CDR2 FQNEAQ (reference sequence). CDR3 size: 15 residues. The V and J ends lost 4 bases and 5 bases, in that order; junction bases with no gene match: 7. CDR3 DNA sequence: TGTGCCAGCAGCTCACCGGGACAGGGGAAGACTGAAGCTTTCTTT. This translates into CASSSPGQGKTEAFF.

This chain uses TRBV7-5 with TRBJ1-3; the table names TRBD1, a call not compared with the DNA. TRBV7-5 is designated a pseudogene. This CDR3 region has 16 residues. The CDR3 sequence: CVRSLVEQGPGNTIYF. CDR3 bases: TGTGTCAGAAGCTTAGTTGAACAGGGTCCAGGAAACACCATATATTTT.

The chain's CDR3 is CASSNPGLATYEQFF. CDR3 nucleotide sequence: TGTGCCAGCAGCAATCCGGGACTAGCCACGTATGAGCAGTTCTTC. The V call is TRBV7-8, the J call TRBJ2-1; 9 bases line up with TRBD2. This CDR3 contains 15 residues. Trimming took 5 bases from V and 8 from J; bases not matched to a gene: 10. CDR1 and CDR2 (germline): SGHVS, FQNEAQ. The complete variable domain, with remaining parts taken from reference TRBV7-8 and TRBJ2-1, reads GAGVSQSPRYKVAKRGQDVALRCDPISGHVSLFWYQQALGQGPEFLTYFQNEAQLDKSGLPSDRFFAERPEGSVSTLKIQRTQQEDSAVYLCASSNPGLATYEQFFGPGTRLTVL.

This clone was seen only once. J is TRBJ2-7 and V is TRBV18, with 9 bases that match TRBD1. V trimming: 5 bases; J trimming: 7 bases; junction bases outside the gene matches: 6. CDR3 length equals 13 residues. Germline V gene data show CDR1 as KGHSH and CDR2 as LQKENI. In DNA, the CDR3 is TGTGCCAGCTCAGACACAGGGGGCGAAGAGCAGTACTTC. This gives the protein CASSDTGGEEQYF.